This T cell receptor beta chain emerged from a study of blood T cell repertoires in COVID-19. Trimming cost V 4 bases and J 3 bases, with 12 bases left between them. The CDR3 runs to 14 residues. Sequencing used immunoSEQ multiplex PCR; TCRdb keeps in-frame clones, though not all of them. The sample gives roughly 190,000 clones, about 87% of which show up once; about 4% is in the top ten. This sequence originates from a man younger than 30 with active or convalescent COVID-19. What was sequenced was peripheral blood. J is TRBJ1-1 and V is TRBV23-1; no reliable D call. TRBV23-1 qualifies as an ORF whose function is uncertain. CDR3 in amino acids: CASSRGGEDTEAFF. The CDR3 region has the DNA TGCGCCAGCAGTCGTGGCGGGGAGGACACTGAAGCTTTCTTT.